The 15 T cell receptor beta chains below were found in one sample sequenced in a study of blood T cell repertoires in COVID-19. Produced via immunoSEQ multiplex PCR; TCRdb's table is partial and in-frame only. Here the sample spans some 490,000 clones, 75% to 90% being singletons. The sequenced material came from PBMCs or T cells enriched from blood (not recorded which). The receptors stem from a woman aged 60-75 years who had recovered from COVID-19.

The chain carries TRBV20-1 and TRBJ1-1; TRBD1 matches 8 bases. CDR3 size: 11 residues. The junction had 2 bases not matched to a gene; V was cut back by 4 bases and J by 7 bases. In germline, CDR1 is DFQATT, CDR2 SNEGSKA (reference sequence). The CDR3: CSAKDRGEAFF. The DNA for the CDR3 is TGCAGTGCTAAAGACAGGGGTGAAGCTTTCTTT.

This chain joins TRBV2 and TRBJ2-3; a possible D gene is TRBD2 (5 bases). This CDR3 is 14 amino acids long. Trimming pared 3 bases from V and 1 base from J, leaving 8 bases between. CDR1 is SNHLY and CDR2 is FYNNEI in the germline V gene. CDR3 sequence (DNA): TGTGCCAGCAGTGATCGTAGCGGCACAGATACGCAGTATTTT. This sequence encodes CASSDRSGTDTQYF.

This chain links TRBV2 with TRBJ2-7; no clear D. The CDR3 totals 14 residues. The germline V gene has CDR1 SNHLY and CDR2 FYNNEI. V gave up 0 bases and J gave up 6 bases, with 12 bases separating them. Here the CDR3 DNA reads TGTGCCAGCAGTGAAGCGCAGTACAGTAGCGAGCAGTACGTC. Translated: CASSEAQYSSEQYV.

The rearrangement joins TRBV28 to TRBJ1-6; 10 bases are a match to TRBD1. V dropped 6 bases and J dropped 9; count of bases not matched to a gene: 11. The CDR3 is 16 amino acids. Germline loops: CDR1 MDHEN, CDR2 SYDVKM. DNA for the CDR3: TGTGCCAGCAGGGACCAGGACCGGGACAGGGGTTCACCCCTCCACTTT. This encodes CASRDQDRDRGSPLHF.

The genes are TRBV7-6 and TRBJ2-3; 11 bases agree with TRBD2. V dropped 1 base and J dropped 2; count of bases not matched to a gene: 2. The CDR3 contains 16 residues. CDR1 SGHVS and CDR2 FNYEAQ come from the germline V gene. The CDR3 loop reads CASSLVSGGATDTQYF. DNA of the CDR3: TGTGCCAGCAGCTTAGTTAGCGGGGGGGCCACAGATACGCAGTATTTT.

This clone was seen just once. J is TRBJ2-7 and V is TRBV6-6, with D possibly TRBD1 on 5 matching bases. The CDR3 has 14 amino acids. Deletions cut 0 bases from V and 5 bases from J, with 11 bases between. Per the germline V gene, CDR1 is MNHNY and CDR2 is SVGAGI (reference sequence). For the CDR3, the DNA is TGTGCCAGCAGTTACTCGAGGCAGGGCAACGAGCAGTACTTC. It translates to CASSYSRQGNEQYF.

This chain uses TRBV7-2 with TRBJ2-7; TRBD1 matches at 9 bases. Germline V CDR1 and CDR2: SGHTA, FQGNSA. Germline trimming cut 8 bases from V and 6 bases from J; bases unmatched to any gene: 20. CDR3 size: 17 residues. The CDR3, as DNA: TGTGCCAGCCCAGCGGGGTCTGGGACAGGGATGGATCCCGAGCAGTACGTC. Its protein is CASPAGSGTGMDPEQYV.

The CDR3 nucleotides are TGTGCCAGCAGCTTGCCGTTTGAACAGGGCTCCTACGAGCAGTACGTC. It specifies CASSLPFEQGSYEQYV. The chain combines TRBV28 with TRBJ2-7; a weak D match, TRBD1 (6 bases). The germline CDR1 and CDR2 sequences are MDHEN and SYDVKM. The V end was cut by 6 bases, the J end by 0 bases, with 18 bases between. The CDR3 extends over 16 amino acids.

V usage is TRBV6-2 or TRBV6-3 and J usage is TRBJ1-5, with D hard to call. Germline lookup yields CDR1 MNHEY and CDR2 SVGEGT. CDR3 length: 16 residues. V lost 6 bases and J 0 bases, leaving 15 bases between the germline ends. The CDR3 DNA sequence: TGTGCCAGCAGCTCAGCCGTGACATCTAGCAATCAGCCCCAGCATTTT. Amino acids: CASSSAVTSSNQPQHF.

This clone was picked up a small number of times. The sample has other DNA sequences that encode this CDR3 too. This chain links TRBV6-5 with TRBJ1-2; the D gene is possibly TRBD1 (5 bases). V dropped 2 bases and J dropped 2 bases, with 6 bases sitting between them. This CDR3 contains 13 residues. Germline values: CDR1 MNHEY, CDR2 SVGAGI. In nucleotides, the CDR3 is TGTGCCAGCAGTTACGGACAAAACTATGGCTACACCTTC. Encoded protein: CASSYGQNYGYTF.

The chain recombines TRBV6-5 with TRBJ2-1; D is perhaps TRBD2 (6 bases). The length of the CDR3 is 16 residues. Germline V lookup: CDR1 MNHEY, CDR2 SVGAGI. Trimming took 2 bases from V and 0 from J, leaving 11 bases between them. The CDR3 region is CASSYGAGSSYNEQFF. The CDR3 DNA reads TGTGCCAGCAGTTACGGGGCGGGGAGCTCCTACAATGAGCAGTTCTTC.

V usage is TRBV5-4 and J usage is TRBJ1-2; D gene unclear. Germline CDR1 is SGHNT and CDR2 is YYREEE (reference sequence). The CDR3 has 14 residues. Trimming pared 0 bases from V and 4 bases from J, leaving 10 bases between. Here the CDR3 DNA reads TGTGCCAGCAGCTTGGGCAGGCCGACCTATGGCTACACCTTC. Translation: CASSLGRPTYGYTF.

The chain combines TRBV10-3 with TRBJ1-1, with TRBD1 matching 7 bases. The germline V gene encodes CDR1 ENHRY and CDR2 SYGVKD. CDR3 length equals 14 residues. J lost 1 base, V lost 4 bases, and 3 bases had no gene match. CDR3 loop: CAISVGTANTEAFF. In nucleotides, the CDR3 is TGTGCCATCAGTGTCGGGACAGCGAACACTGAAGCTTTCTTT.

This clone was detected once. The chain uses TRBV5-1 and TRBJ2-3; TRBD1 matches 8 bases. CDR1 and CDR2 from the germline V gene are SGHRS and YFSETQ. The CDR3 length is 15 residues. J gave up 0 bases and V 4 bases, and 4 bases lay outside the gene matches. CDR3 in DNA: TGCGCCAGCAGCCCTGGGACAGGCAGCACAGATACGCAGTATTTT. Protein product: CASSPGTGSTDTQYF. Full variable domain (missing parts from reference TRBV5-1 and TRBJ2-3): KAGVTQTPRYLIKTRGQQVTLSCSPISGHRSVSWYQQTPGQGLQFLFEYFSETQRNKGNFPGRFSGRQFSNSRSEMNVSTLELGDSALYLCASSPGTGSTDTQYFGPGTRLTVL.

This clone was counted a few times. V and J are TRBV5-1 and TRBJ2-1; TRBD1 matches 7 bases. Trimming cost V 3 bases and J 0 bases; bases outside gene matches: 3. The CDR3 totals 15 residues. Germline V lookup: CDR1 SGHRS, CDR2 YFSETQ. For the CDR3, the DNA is TGCGCCAGCAGCTCTGACAGGGCCTCCTACAATGAGCAGTTCTTC. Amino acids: CASSSDRASYNEQFF.